Below, 13 T cell receptor beta chains from the same sample are listed, as sequenced in a study of T cell repertoires in cytomegalovirus infection. TCRdb re-called the reads with MiXCR, one entry per CDR3 protein. The sample records roughly 720,000 distinct CDR3 sequences, roughly a third being singletons. Sequencing was carried out using PBMCs. Every receptor here comes from a human donor in good health (CMV status not recorded). Some clones in this sample may be carry-over from other donors' samples.

In this sample, this clonotype turned up many times. This chain uses TRBV7-8 with TRBJ1-4, with D unclear. Germline lookup yields CDR1 SGHVS and CDR2 FQNEAQ. The CDR3 is 16 residues long. The germline V and J ends were trimmed by 4 bases and 8 bases, with 20 bases remaining between them. The CDR3 region has the DNA TGTGCCAGCAGCTCGTATCGGATCCCGGGGAGGGAAAAACTGTTTTTT. Residues: CASSSYRIPGREKLFF.

Concerning this clonotype itself: A junction boundary mismatches the germline segment, possibly from a read error. CDR3 sequence reads: CASSLRANGNSGHTICF. The CDR3 nucleotides read TGTGCCAGCAGCTTAAGGGCGAACGGAAACTCTGGACACACCATATGTTTT. V and J are TRBV7-2 and TRBJ1-3, with D perhaps TRBD1 (5 bases). The CDR3 totals 17 residues. Germline V gives CDR1 SGHTA, CDR2 FQGNSA.

The J gene is TRBJ1-1, the V gene TRBV2, with D hard to call. Germline values: CDR1 SNHLY, CDR2 FYNNEI. The CDR3 is 12 residues long. V lost 4 bases and J lost 3, with 6 bases in between. CDR3 DNA: TGTGCCAGCAGTGTCGGCCACACTGAAGCTTTCTTT. It encodes CASSVGHTEAFF.

This clonotype was seen more than once but under ten times. The V and J genes are TRBV27 and TRBJ1-2; no clear D gene. Germline V lookup: CDR1 MNHEY, CDR2 SMNVEV (reference sequence). Trimming took off 0 bases at V and 2 bases at J, with 13 bases between the two ends. The CDR3 runs to 16 residues. The CDR3 reads CASSLSGHRKNYGYTF. The CDR3 DNA sequence: TGTGCCAGCAGTTTATCAGGTCACCGGAAAAACTATGGCTACACCTTC.

V gene TRBV2 combines with J gene TRBJ1-3; no firm D call. The CDR3 has 15 residues. The V and J ends lost 6 bases and 0 bases respectively, with 12 bases between them. Per the germline V gene, CDR1 is SNHLY and CDR2 is FYNNEI. CDR3 in DNA: TGTGCCAGCAGGCTTGGGCCATTCTCTGGAAACACCATATATTTT. It translates to CASRLGPFSGNTIYF.

This rearrangement joins TRBV6-6 to TRBJ2-1; 9 bases are shared with TRBD2. In germline, CDR1 is MNHNY, CDR2 SVGAGI (reference sequence). This CDR3 region has 19 residues. The V segment lost 6 bases and the J segment 5 bases; nucleotides outside the gene matches: 20. CDR3 bases: TGTGCCAGCAGCTCCTACGGACTAGCGTCTTCCCCCACCCACAATGAGCAGTTCTTC. This sequence encodes CASSSYGLASSPTHNEQFF.

A remark on this clonotype: A junction end diverges from the germline sequence, so it may reflect a read error. The chain is built from TRBV7-3 and TRBJ1-6; D not resolved. Germline CDR1 reads SGHTA; CDR2 reads FQGTGA. There are 12 residues in the CDR3. CDR3 loop: CASSLGRRALPF. CDR3 sequence (DNA): TGTGCCAGCAGCTTAGGCCGACGGGCCCTCCCCTTT.

The V call is TRBV10-3, the J call TRBJ2-1, with 11 positions matching TRBD1. From germline, CDR1 is ENHRY and CDR2 SYGVKD. The CDR3 covers 15 residues. V lost 3 bases, J lost 4 bases, and 2 bases stayed unmatched. In DNA form, the CDR3 reads TGTGCCATCAGTGAAGGGGACAGGGGGTACAATGAGCAGTTCTTC. This translates into CAISEGDRGYNEQFF.

A note on this clonotype: Its ends do not fully match the called genes, so a read error is possible. The CDR3 is CASSPQRSQSF. In DNA form, the CDR3 reads TGTGCCAGCAGCCCCCAGCGGTCCCAGTCCTTC. The chain is built from TRBV13 and TRBJ2-5; TRBD2 is a possible D gene (5 bases). The germline CDR1 and CDR2 sequences are PRHDT and FYEKMQ (reference sequence). This CDR3 has 11 residues. Filled out from reference TRBV13 and TRBJ2-5, the complete variable domain reads AAGVIQSPRHLIKEKRETATLKCYPIPRHDTVYWYQQGPGQDPQFLISFYEKMQSDKGSIPDRFSAQQFSDYHSELNMSSLELGDSALYFCASSPQRSQSFGPGTRLLVL.

This clonotype has at least ten counts. The chain uses TRBV27 and TRBJ2-3; 7 bases match TRBD2. This CDR3 region has 15 residues. V gave up 1 base and J gave up 4 bases; unmatched junction bases: 5. Per the germline V gene, CDR1 is MNHEY and CDR2 is SMNVEV (reference sequence). Here the CDR3 reads CASSLLPGGSDTQYF. The CDR3 DNA follows: TGTGCCAGCAGTTTATTACCGGGAGGTTCAGATACGCAGTATTTT.

The V call is TRBV7-3, the J call TRBJ2-1; D may be TRBD2 (6 bases). CDR1 and CDR2 from the germline V gene are SGHTA and FQGTGA. CDR3 size: 16 residues. Trimming shortened V by 5 bases and J by 5 bases, and 19 bases separated the two germline ends. The DNA for the CDR3 is TGTGCCAGCAGCATCGCGGGGAGCGGACCACACAATGAGCAGTTCTTC. Amino acid sequence: CASSIAGSGPHNEQFF.

This clonotype showed up many times. CDR3 loop: CASSLWGTGRVSTEAFF. The CDR3 DNA reads TGTGCCAGCAGTTTATGGGGGACAGGGCGCGTTTCCACTGAAGCTTTCTTT. This rearrangement joins TRBV28 to TRBJ1-1; 9 bases are shared with TRBD1. The trim removed 0 bases at V and 4 bases at J, leaving 9 bases unmatched. The CDR3 consists of 17 residues. Germline V CDR1 and CDR2: MDHEN, SYDVKM.

This clonotype has just a few counts. The chain joins TRBV28 to TRBJ1-4; 7 nucleotides agree with TRBD1. This CDR3 comprises 20 residues. From germline, CDR1 is MDHEN and CDR2 SYDVKM. The V gene end was trimmed by 0 bases and the J gene end by 0 bases; junction bases not matched to a gene: 13. CDR3 residues: CASSLWSGFGDSATNEKLFF. For the CDR3, the DNA is TGTGCCAGCAGTTTATGGTCAGGGTTCGGGGACAGTGCAACTAATGAAAAACTGTTTTTT.